This TCR beta chain derives from a study of cytomegalovirus exposure and HLA in healthy donors. The CDR3 consists of 14 residues. V was shortened by 2 bases and J by 6 bases, with 12 bases between the two germline ends. Germline values: CDR1 SGHDT, CDR2 YYEEEE. Libraries were prepared by immunoSEQ multiplex PCR; TCRdb keeps only in-frame clonotypes and omits some of them. The sample contains approximately 120,000 clones, 85% to 90% of which appear only once. The donors belonged to the roughly 130-subject validation cohort, separate from the roughly 710-subject first cohort. This sequence was found in a young woman in good health and CMV-seronegative. The chain couples TRBV5-6 to TRBJ2-1; weak D call: TRBD1 (6 bases). Sequencing was performed on PBMCs. CDR3 protein: CASSFWNRVNEQFF. As DNA, the CDR3 is TGTGCCAGCAGCTTTTGGAACAGGGTCAATGAGCAGTTCTTC.